This T cell receptor beta chain was observed in a study of cytomegalovirus exposure and HLA in healthy donors. Whole-study findings and limits: Cytomegalovirus-associated status was assigned to around 160 TCR beta chains. In a later analysis, TCR beta V- and J-gene trimming showed a link to a missense DCLRE1C variant.

In the PCR, 60 Vbeta and 13 Jbeta primers were used. The method was immunoSEQ multiplex PCR; TCRdb's version includes in-frame clones alone and lacks a portion of them. The table lists around 160,000 clones, around 84% of them singletons. Likely unrecorded immune exposures existed in these nominally healthy donors. V was pared by 7 bases and J by 3 bases, with 7 bases of the junction left unmatched. Germline V CDR1 and CDR2: SQVTM, ANQGSEA. This CDR3 comprises 14 residues. This clone was seen only a few times. Its matching antigen is unknown. V and J are TRBV29-1 and TRBJ1-3, with 9 bases identical to TRBD1. This TCR was recovered from a man aged 35 to 55 in good health and CMV-seropositive. The sample taken for sequencing was PBMCs. The CDR3 reads CSAPDRGDGNTIYF. CDR3 in DNA: TGCAGCGCCCCGGACAGGGGAGATGGAAACACCATATATTTT. Full variable domain (outside the CDR3, taken from reference TRBV29-1 and TRBJ1-3): SAVISQKPSRDICQRGTSLTIQCQVDSQVTMMFWYRQQPGQSLTLIATANQGSEATYESGFVIDKFPISRPNLTFSTLTVSNMSPEDSSIYLCSAPDRGDGNTIYFGEGSWLTVV.